Listed here are 5 T cell receptor beta chains from one sample, sequenced in a study of blood T cell repertoires in COVID-19. The assay was immunoSEQ multiplex PCR, and TCRdb's table has in-frame clones only and misses some. Of some 300,000 clones detected, under 90% appear once; the ten largest clones hold roughly a tenth. Sequenced sample: PBMCs or T cells enriched from blood (not recorded which). The receptors shown here come from a woman in her thirties who had recovered from COVID-19.

The chain is built from TRBV3-1 (or the pseudogene TRBV3-2) and TRBJ2-7; 12 bases fit TRBD2. From germline, CDR1 is LGHDT and CDR2 YNNKEL (reference sequence). This CDR3 has 15 residues. With 5 bases clipped from V and 3 bases from J, the junction kept 5 bases outside the gene matches. CDR3 residues: CASSSGLAGLYEQYF. The CDR3 DNA is TGTGCCAGCAGCAGCGGACTAGCGGGACTCTACGAGCAGTACTTC.

The chain is built from TRBV3-1 (or the pseudogene TRBV3-2) and TRBJ2-3; D possibly corresponds to TRBD2 (5 bases). The CDR3 loop spans 18 amino acids. Trimming removed 0 bases at V and 6 bases at J, with 22 bases between. Germline CDR1 LGHDT, CDR2 YNNKEL (reference sequence). The CDR3 loop reads CASSQDPPLASREDTQYF. The DNA of the CDR3 is TGTGCCAGCAGCCAAGATCCCCCCCTGGCTTCAAGGGAGGATACGCAGTATTTT.

The chain recombines TRBV2 with TRBJ1-4, with D maybe TRBD1 (5 bases). The V gene's germline CDR1 is SNHLY and CDR2 FYNNEI. Trimming cost V 4 bases and J 13 bases, with 19 bases left between them. The CDR3 extends over 14 amino acids. The CDR3 bases are TGTGCCAGCAGTGTGGAGAGTTCAGGGTTGGGACTGTTTTTT. This encodes CASSVESSGLGLFF.

The chain is built from TRBV29-1 and TRBJ1-1, with D possibly TRBD1 on 6 matching bases. The V end was cut by 5 bases, the J end by 6 bases, with 13 bases between. This CDR3 is 12 amino acids long. Germline lookup yields CDR1 SQVTM and CDR2 ANQGSEA. The CDR3 sequence: CSVQGGVPEAFF. The CDR3 DNA is TGCAGCGTTCAAGGGGGGGTCCCTGAAGCTTTCTTT. Combining the CDR3 with reference TRBV29-1 and TRBJ1-1 gives the whole variable domain SAVISQKPSRDICQRGTSLTIQCQVDSQVTMMFWYRQQPGQSLTLIATANQGSEATYESGFVIDKFPISRPNLTFSTLTVSNMSPEDSSIYLCSVQGGVPEAFFGQGTRLTVV.

V usage is TRBV5-6 and J usage is TRBJ1-1; possibly TRBD1 for D (5 bases). The CDR3 sequence is 13 residues long. Between the trimmed V and J ends, which lost 9 bases and 1 base, there was a span of 13 bases. The germline CDR1 and CDR2 sequences are SGHDT and YYEEEE. The DNA for the CDR3 is TGTGCCACCGTCATAAGGGGGAACACTGAAGCTTTCTTT. Its protein product is CATVIRGNTEAFF.